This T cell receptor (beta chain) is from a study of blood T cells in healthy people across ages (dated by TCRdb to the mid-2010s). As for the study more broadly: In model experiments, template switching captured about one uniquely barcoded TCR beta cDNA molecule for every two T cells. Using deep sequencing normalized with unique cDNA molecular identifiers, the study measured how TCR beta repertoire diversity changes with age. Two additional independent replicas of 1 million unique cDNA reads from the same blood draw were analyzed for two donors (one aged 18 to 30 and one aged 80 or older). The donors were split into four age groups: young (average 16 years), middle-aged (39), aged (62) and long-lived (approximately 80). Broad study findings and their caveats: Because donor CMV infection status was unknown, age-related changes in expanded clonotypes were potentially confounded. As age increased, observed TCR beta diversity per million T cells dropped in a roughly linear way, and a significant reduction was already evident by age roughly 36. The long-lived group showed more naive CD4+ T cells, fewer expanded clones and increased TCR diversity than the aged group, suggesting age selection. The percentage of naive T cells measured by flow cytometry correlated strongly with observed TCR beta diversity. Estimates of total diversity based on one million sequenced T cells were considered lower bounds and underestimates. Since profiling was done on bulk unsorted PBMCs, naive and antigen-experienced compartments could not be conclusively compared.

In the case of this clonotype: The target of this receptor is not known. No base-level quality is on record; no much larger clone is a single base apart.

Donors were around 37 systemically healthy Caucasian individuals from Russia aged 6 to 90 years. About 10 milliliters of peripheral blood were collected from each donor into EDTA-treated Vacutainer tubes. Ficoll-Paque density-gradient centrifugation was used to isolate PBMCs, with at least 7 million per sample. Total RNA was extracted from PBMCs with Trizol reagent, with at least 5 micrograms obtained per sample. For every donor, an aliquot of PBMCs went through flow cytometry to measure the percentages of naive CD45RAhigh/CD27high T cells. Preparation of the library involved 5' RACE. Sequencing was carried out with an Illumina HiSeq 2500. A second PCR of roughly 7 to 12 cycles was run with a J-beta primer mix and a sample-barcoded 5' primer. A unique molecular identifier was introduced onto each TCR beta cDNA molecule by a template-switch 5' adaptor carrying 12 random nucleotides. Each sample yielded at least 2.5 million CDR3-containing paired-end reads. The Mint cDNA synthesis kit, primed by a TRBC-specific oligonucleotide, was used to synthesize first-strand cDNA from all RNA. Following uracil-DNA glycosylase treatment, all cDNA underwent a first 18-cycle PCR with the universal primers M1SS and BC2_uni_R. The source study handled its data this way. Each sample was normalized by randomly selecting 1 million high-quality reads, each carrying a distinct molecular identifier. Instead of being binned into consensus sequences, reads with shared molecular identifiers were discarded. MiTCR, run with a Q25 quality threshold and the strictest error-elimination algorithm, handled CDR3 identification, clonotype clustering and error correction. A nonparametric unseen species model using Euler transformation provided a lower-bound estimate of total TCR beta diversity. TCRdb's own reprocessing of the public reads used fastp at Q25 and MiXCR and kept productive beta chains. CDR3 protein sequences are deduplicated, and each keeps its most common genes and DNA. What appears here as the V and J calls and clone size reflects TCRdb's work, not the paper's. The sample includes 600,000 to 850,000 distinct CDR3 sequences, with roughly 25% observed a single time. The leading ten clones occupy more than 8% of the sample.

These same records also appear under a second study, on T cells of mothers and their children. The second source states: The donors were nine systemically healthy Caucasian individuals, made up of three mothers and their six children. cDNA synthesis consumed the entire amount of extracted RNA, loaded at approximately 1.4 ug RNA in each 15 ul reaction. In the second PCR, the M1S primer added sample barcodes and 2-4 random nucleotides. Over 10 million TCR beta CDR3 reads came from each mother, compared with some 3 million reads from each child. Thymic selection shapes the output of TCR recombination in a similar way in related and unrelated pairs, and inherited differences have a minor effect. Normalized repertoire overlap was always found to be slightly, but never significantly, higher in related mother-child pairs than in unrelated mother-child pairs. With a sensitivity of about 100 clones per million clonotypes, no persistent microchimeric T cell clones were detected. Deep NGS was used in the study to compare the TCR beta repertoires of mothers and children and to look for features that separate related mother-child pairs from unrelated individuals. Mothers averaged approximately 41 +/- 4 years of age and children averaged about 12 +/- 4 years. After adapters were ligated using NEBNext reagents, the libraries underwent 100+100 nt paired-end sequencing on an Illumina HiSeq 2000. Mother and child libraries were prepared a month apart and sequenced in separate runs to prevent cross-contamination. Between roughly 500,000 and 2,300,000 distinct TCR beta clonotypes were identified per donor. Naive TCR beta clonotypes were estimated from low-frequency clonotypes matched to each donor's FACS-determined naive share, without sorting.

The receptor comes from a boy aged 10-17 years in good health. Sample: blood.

This receptor has the CDR3 CASSFRQGAESYEQYF. The DNA reads TGTGCCAGCAGTTTCCGGCAGGGGGCTGAGTCCTACGAGCAGTACTTC. The chain uses TRBV28 and TRBJ2-5, and 8 bases in between align with TRBD1. The DNA end favors TRBJ2-7, so the J call may be wrong. Measured from the cysteine to the phenylalanine, the CDR3 is 16 residues long. Here the CDR3 DNA is all that survives: 48 bases in frame from base 1. The germline V gene gives CDR1 as MDHEN and CDR2 as SYDVKM.